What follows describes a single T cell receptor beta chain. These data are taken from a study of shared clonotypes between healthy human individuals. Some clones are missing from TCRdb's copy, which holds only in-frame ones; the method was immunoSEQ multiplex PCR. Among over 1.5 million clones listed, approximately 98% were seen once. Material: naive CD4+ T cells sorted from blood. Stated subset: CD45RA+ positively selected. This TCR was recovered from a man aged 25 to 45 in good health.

The CDR3 DNA reads TGTGCCAGCAGGGGAGGGGGGGCTGCTTATGAGCAGTTCTTC. It translates to CASRGGGAAYEQFF. The rearrangement links TRBV6-5 to TRBJ2-1; perhaps TRBD2 as D (7 bases). The CDR3 spans 14 residues. Germline assignment: CDR1 MNHEY and CDR2 SVGAGI. The V end was cut by 6 bases, the J end by 8 bases, with 17 bases between.